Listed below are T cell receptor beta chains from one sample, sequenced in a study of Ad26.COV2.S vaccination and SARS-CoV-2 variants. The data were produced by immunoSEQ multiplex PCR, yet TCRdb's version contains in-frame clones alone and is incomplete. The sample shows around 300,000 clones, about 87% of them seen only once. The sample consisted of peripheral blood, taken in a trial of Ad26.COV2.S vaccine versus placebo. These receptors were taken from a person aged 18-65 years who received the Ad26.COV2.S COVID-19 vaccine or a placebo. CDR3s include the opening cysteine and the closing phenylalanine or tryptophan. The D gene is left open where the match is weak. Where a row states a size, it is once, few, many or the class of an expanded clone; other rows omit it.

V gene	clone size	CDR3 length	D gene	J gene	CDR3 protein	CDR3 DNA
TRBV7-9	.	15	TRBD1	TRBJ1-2	CASSLRQGAPYGYTF	TGTGCCAGCAGCTTAAGGCAGGGGGCGCCCTATGGCTACACCTTC
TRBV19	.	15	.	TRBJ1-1	CASSIEPRVRAEAFF	TGTGCCAGTAGTATAGAGCCCAGGGTTCGGGCTGAAGCTTTCTTT
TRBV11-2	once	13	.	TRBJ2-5	CASSLDRVETQYF	TGTGCCAGCAGCTTAGATAGGGTGGAGACCCAGTACTTC
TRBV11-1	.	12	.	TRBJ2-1	CASRTDINEQFF	TGTGCCAGCAGAACCGACATCAATGAGCAGTTCTTC
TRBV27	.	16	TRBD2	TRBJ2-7	CASSLFWVGDYYEQYF	TGTGCCAGCAGTTTATTTTGGGTGGGGGACTACTACGAGCAGTACTTC
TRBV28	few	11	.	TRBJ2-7	CASSPHYEQYF	TGTGCCAGCAGTCCTCACTACGAGCAGTACTTC
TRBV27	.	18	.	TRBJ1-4	CASSLPLGGEQTNEKLFF	TGTGCCAGCAGTTTACCACTGGGGGGGGAGCAGACTAATGAAAAACTGTTTTTT
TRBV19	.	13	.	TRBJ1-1	CASSIGQNTEAFF	TGTGCCAGTAGTATAGGCCAGAACACTGAAGCTTTCTTT
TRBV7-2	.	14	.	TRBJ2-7	CASASGPASYEQYF	TGTGCCAGCGCGTCGGGGCCCGCGTCCTACGAGCAGTACTTC
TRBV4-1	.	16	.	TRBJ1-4	CASSQGFLVANEKLFF	TGCGCCAGCAGCCAAGGGTTTTTAGTGGCTAATGAAAAACTGTTTTTT
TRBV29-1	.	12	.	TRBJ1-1	CSVETTNTEAFF	TGCAGCGTTGAAACTACAAACACTGAAGCTTTCTTT
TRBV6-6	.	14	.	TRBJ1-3	CASSTGGLGNTIYF	TGTGCCAGCAGTACGGGCGGGCTCGGAAACACCATATATTTT
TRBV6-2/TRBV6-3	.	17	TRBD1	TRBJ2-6	CASSPDRGLAGANVLTF	TGTGCCAGCAGCCCGGACAGGGGGCTCGCTGGGGCCAACGTCCTGACTTTC
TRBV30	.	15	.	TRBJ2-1	CAWSVPGQFYNEQFF	TGTGCCTGGAGTGTACCTGGACAGTTCTACAATGAGCAGTTCTTC
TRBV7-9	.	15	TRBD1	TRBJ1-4	CASSPDRGANEKLFF	TGTGCCAGCAGCCCCGACAGGGGCGCTAATGAAAAACTGTTTTTT
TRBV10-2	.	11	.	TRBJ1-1	CASSEGRGAFF	TGCGCCAGCAGTGAGGGTCGGGGGGCTTTCTTT
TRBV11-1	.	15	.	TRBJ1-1	CASSKGDPGNTEAFF	TGTGCCAGCAGCAAAGGGGACCCGGGGAACACTGAAGCTTTCTTT
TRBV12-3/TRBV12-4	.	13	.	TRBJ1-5	CASSGLPNQPQHF	TGTGCCAGCAGTGGGCTTCCCAATCAGCCCCAGCATTTT
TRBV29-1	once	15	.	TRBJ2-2	CSVDARDNPTGELFF	TGCAGCGTTGACGCCAGGGACAACCCCACCGGGGAGCTGTTTTTT
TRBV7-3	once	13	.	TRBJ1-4	CASSLILGEKLFF	TGTGCCAGCAGCTTAATTCTAGGAGAAAAACTGTTTTTT
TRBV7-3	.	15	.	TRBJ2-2	CASSLSPANTGELFF	TGTGCCAGCAGCTTAAGCCCGGCGAACACCGGGGAGCTGTTTTTT
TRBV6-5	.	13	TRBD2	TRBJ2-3	CASSYGRADTQYF	TGTGCCAGCAGTTACGGGAGGGCAGATACGCAGTATTTT